This is a list of T cell receptor beta chains from one sample in a study of T cell responses to AZD1222 COVID-19 vaccine. Repertoires were generated with immunoSEQ multiplex PCR, while TCRdb's copy carries only in-frame clones and drops some. The sample has 100,000 to 150,000 clones; around 90% are singletons. The sequenced sample was peripheral blood, obtained on day 0 of AZD1222 vaccination. The source of these receptors is an adult in good health. Both conserved end residues are part of each CDR3. The D gene is left open where the match is weak. Size tells how often a clone was seen (once, few, many) or the class of an expanded clone, and some rows leave it out.

d_call	v_call	clone_size	j_call	cdr3_nt	cdr3_aa
TRBD1	TRBV9	.	TRBJ2-7	TGTGCCAGCAGCGTGGGGACAGGGACCTACGAGCAGTACTTC	CASSVGTGTYEQYF
.	TRBV5-4	.	TRBJ1-4	TGTGCCAGCAGCTCGACCGACCTGGGGAAGCGTGAAAAACTGTTTTTT	CASSSTDLGKREKLFF
.	TRBV5-8	.	TRBJ1-5	TGTGCCAGCAGCTCTTGGGGGGGCAATCAGCCCCAGCATTTT	CASSSWGGNQPQHF
.	TRBV10-3	.	TRBJ1-1	TGTGCCATCAGTGAGTCGGAGGTAATTATTTCTGAAGCTTTCTTT	CAISESEVIISEAFF
.	TRBV19	once	TRBJ2-3	TGTGCCAGTAGTATGGTAGGGGACACAGATACGCAGTATTTT	CASSMVGDTDTQYF
.	TRBV7-8	.	TRBJ1-2	TGTGCCAGCAGCTTAGCGGGTCAGAGCTATGGCTACACCTTC	CASSLAGQSYGYTF
.	TRBV30	.	TRBJ1-6	TGTGCCTGGGGTTTGGAACAGCTTAATTCACCCCTCCACTTT	CAWGLEQLNSPLHF
TRBD1	TRBV28	.	TRBJ2-7	TGTGCCAGTTACAGGGGGCTCGGGGAGCAGTACTTC	CASYRGLGEQYF
.	TRBV7-9	.	TRBJ1-1	TGTGCCAGCAGCCGCAGGGGAGACGCTGCCCCTGAAGCTTTCTTT	CASSRRGDAAPEAFF
.	TRBV30	.	TRBJ2-6	TGTGCCTGGAGTGTAAGTCTTCTGAGCTCTGGGGCCAACGTCCTGACTTTC	CAWSVSLLSSGANVLTF
.	TRBV10-3	.	TRBJ1-6	TGTGCCATCAGCCAGGGTTTGAATTCACCCCTCCACTTT	CAISQGLNSPLHF
.	TRBV27	.	TRBJ1-5	TGTGCCAGCAGTTTAGAGGGGGAACAGCCCCAGCATTTT	CASSLEGEQPQHF
TRBD1	TRBV25-1	.	TRBJ1-6	TGTGCCGGAAGGACAGGGCAAAATTCACCCCTCCACTTT	CAGRTGQNSPLHF
.	TRBV29-1	few	TRBJ1-2	TGCAGCGTTGAGGGCCCTAACTATGGCTACACCTTC	CSVEGPNYGYTF
.	TRBV29-1	.	TRBJ2-3	TGCAGCGTTGAAGTGGTAAGGGTAAACACAGATACGCAGTATTTT	CSVEVVRVNTDTQYF
TRBD1	TRBV9	few	TRBJ1-5	TGTGCCAGCAGCGGGACAGGGGCCAATCAGCCCCAGCATTTT	CASSGTGANQPQHF
TRBD1	TRBV12-3/TRBV12-4	.	TRBJ2-7	TGTGCCAGCAGCCTACAGGGGGGATACGAGCAGTACTTC	CASSLQGGYEQYF
.	TRBV18	.	TRBJ1-6	TGTGCCAGCTCACCACCCACAGGATCGGGAACACCCCTCCACTTT	CASSPPTGSGTPLHF
.	TRBV4-1	.	TRBJ2-5	TGCGCCAGCAGCCTAATGACACAAGAGACCCAGTACTTC	CASSLMTQETQYF
.	TRBV19	.	TRBJ1-1	TGTGCCAGTAGTATAAACAGGTGGGACACTGAAGCTTTCTTT	CASSINRWDTEAFF
TRBD1	TRBV19	.	TRBJ1-3	TGTGCCAGTAGTATGACAGGGCCCGGAAACACCATATATTTT	CASSMTGPGNTIYF
.	TRBV10-3	.	TRBJ1-6	TGTGCCCCACCCCTGTTCCGGAACAAGAACTTAAATTCACCCCTCCACTTT	CAPPLFRNKNLNSPLHF
TRBD1	TRBV14	.	TRBJ2-7	TGTGCCAGCAGCCACTGGGGACAGGGGTACGAGCAGTACTTC	CASSHWGQGYEQYF
TRBD1	TRBV27	few	TRBJ2-7	TGTGCCAGCAGTTTATCGGGCAGGGGGTTTTGGGAGCAGTACTTC	CASSLSGRGFWEQYF
.	TRBV18	.	TRBJ1-4	TGTGCCAGCTCACCCGGCGGGGAAAAACTGTTTTTT	CASSPGGEKLFF
TRBD2	TRBV24-1	.	TRBJ2-7	TGTGCCACCAGTGATTCCTCCGGGACTAGCGGGAGCTACGAGCAGTACTTC	CATSDSSGTSGSYEQYF
.	TRBV2	.	TRBJ1-6	TGTGCCAGCAGTGACGGCTTCTGGAATTCACCCCTCCACTTT	CASSDGFWNSPLHF
.	TRBV30	.	TRBJ1-4	TGTGCCTGGAGTGTAGGGGTATCCAATGAAAAACTGTTTTTT	CAWSVGVSNEKLFF
.	TRBV5-8	once	TRBJ1-5	TGTGCCAGCAGCCCGGGCCGCGTGGTTGGAAGCAATCAGCCCCAGCATTTT	CASSPGRVVGSNQPQHF
TRBD1	TRBV12-5	.	TRBJ1-2	TGTGCTAGTGGTTTGGCCACGGAGGGGGCCGGCTACACCTTC	CASGLATEGAGYTF
.	TRBV2	.	TRBJ1-3	TGTGCCAGCAGTCGGCCGCAGACTACCCACTCTGGAAACACCATATATTTT	CASSRPQTTHSGNTIYF
.	TRBV9	.	TRBJ2-1	TGTGCCAGCAACCGGGACTCGTCCTACAATGAGCAGTTCTTC	CASNRDSSYNEQFF
.	TRBV9	.	TRBJ1-1	TGTGCCAGCAGCGTAGGTTCGGGAGCCGCTGAAGCTTTCTTT	CASSVGSGAAEAFF
.	TRBV5-4	.	TRBJ2-7	TGTGCCAGCAGCTTGGGGCAGCTCTCCTACGAGCAGTACTTC	CASSLGQLSYEQYF
TRBD1	TRBV7-2	.	TRBJ1-4	TGTGCCAGCAGCAGACAGGGAGGCACTAATGAAAAACTGTTTTTT	CASSRQGGTNEKLFF
.	TRBV20-1	.	TRBJ2-2	TGCAGTGCTCGTGAGAACACCGGGGAGCTGTTTTTT	CSARENTGELFF
.	TRBV11-2	.	TRBJ1-2	TGTGCCAGCAGCTTAGATGGGTATGGCTACACCTTC	CASSLDGYGYTF
.	TRBV5-4	few	TRBJ1-6	TGTGCCACCGGGACAAATTCACCCCTCCACTTT	CATGTNSPLHF
.	TRBV3-1/TRBV3-2	few	TRBJ2-2	TGTGCCAGCAGCCAAGGAGGTTTGGGGGAGCTGTTTTTT	CASSQGGLGELFF
TRBD1	TRBV5-1	once	TRBJ1-1	TGCGCCAGCAGCTTGGGACCCCAGGGGGTCACTGAAGCTTTCTTT	CASSLGPQGVTEAFF
.	TRBV28	.	TRBJ1-1	TGTGCCAGCAGTTTAATTCTGAACACTGAAGCTTTCTTT	CASSLILNTEAFF
.	TRBV11-2	.	TRBJ2-7	TGTGCCAGCAGCCCCCCCGGACAGACCTACGAGCAGTACTTC	CASSPPGQTYEQYF
.	TRBV5-4	.	TRBJ2-7	TGTGCCAGCAGCTTGGAGGCAGACTCCTACGAGCAGTACTTC	CASSLEADSYEQYF
TRBD1	TRBV11-2	.	TRBJ2-7	TGTGCCAGCAGCCCCGACAGGGGCTTCTCCTACGAGCAGTACTTC	CASSPDRGFSYEQYF
.	TRBV6-1	.	TRBJ2-1	TGTGCCAGCAGTGAAGCTGGGGGCGTCAATGAGCAGTTCTTC	CASSEAGGVNEQFF
.	TRBV6-5	.	TRBJ1-2	TGTGCCAGCAGTTACAACGGGGGCGGGGGCTATGGCTACACCTTC	CASSYNGGGGYGYTF
TRBD1	TRBV9	.	TRBJ1-6	TGTGCCAGCAGCGCCTCCGGGACAGGGGTTTCACCCCTCCACTTT	CASSASGTGVSPLHF
.	TRBV5-1	once	TRBJ1-4	TGCGCCAGCAGCTTGGAGGGGATCAAGGAAAAACTGTTTTTT	CASSLEGIKEKLFF
.	TRBV29-1	.	TRBJ2-7	TGCAGCACCCTCACCCACTCCTACGAGCAGTACTTC	CSTLTHSYEQYF
TRBD1	TRBV19	.	TRBJ1-2	TGTGCCAGTAGCCTCTTACAGGGGTTCAACTATGGCTACACCTTC	CASSLLQGFNYGYTF
.	TRBV29-1	.	TRBJ2-5	TGCAGCGCTGAAGGTATATCGTTGGAGACCCAGTACTTC	CSAEGISLETQYF
.	TRBV3-1/TRBV3-2	.	TRBJ2-6	TGTGCCAGCAGCCAAGTGATGGGGGTACCAGGGGCCAACGTCCTGACTTTC	CASSQVMGVPGANVLTF
.	TRBV5-6	.	TRBJ1-2	TGTGCCAGCAGCTTGCGGGGACCCAGTCTCTATGGCTACACCTTC	CASSLRGPSLYGYTF
.	TRBV2	.	TRBJ1-1	TGTGCCAGCAGTGAACCAGGGATCAGAGCTTTCTTT	CASSEPGIRAFF